Below, one T cell receptor (beta chain) is given with its context. These data come from a study of T-cell reconstitution after alpha-beta-depleted transplantation in children. V shed 0 bases and J shed 0 bases, with 6 bases lying between them. Germline CDR1 and CDR2: SGHDN and FVKESK. There are 15 residues in the CDR3. A TCRbeta library incorporating unique molecular identifiers was prepared. MiXCR, applied by TCRdb to the PCR reads, yields one record per CDR3 protein. The sample contains around 500,000 distinct CDR3 sequences, 9.5% to 15% of which appear only once. This sequence joins TRBV14 and TRBJ1-5; D not certain. The source material was PBMCs from the stem cell graft donor, sampled from the stem cell graft. This clonotype was sampled from a human donor who donated a stem cell graft to a child with combined immunodeficiency. CDR3 sequence (DNA): TGTGCCAGCAGCCAAGATGTGTATAGCAATCAGCCCCAGCATTTT. It specifies CASSQDVYSNQPQHF.